This TCR beta chain was profiled in a study of radiation and T cells in renal cell carcinoma. Study-wide background: Nephrectomy followed 15 Gy stereotactic body radiation by 4 weeks.

Note on this clone: Its antigen is unidentified.

Overall study results and limits: In blood, top tumor clones expanded by 2 weeks, shrinking by 4.

Time point noted: baseline pretreatment blood. Treatment of the sample: 15 Gy SBRT to primary tumor, nephrectomy 4 weeks later. CDR1 is MDHEN, CDR2 SYDVKM, per germline. V was trimmed by 6 bases and J by 0 bases, leaving 6 bases between them. This CDR3 region has 12 residues. Profiling relied on immunoSEQ multiplex PCR, and the TCRdb table lists in-frame clones only, not all of them. This repertoire shows approximately 150,000 clones, over 80% found once; its top ten account for 20% to 25%. Specimen: blood, collected from a patient whose treatment included radiotherapy and nephrectomy. The chain employs TRBV28 and TRBJ2-7; a possible D gene is TRBD2 (5 bases). The source of this sequence is a woman aged 45-59 years with renal cell carcinoma. As DNA, the CDR3 is TGTGCCAGCAGAGCGGCCTCCTACGAGCAGTACTTC. This sequence encodes CASRAASYEQYF.